Listed below are T cell receptor beta chains from one sample, sequenced in a study of healthy donors' naive CD4 and CD8 T cells. TCRdb used MiXCR to reprocess the reads, holding one entry per CDR3 protein. In the table there are approximately 180,000 distinct CDR3 sequences, around 74% of which are singletons. The sample was naive CD4+ and CD8+ T cells sorted from blood, pooled from several donors. The receptors stem from a pool of human donors in good health; the sample pools cells from several healthy donors. The CDR3 runs from the conserved cysteine through the conserved F or W. Each record gives: J gene, clone size, V gene, D gene, CDR3 DNA, CDR3 protein. A D gene is named only where the DNA matches it firmly. Rows give clone size only sometimes, using once, few, many, or a class for an expanded clone.

J gene: TRBJ2-1
clone size: -
V gene: TRBV7-9
D gene: -
CDR3 DNA: TGTGCCAGCAGCCCGATTTACAATGAGCAGTTCTTC
CDR3 protein: CASSPIYNEQFF

J gene: TRBJ2-5
clone size: -
V gene: TRBV29-1
D gene: -
CDR3 DNA: TGCAGCGTTGTGCCCCAGGGTAGGCAAGAGACCCAGTACTTC
CDR3 protein: CSVVPQGRQETQYF

J gene: TRBJ2-7
clone size: few
V gene: TRBV27
D gene: -
CDR3 DNA: TGTGCCAGCAGTTTTGGGGACTCTTCCTACGAGCAGTACTTC
CDR3 protein: CASSFGDSSYEQYF

J gene: TRBJ2-1
clone size: -
V gene: TRBV6-2/TRBV6-3
D gene: -
CDR3 DNA: TGTGCCAGCAGATCTACCGGGTCCGAAGCCTACAATGAGCAGTTCTTC
CDR3 protein: CASRSTGSEAYNEQFF

J gene: TRBJ2-3
clone size: once
V gene: TRBV30
D gene: -
CDR3 DNA: TGTGCCTGGAGAGGGTTGAATACGCAGTATTTT
CDR3 protein: CAWRGLNTQYF

J gene: TRBJ2-1
clone size: -
V gene: TRBV6-1
D gene: TRBD2
CDR3 DNA: TGTGCCAGCAGTTATTGGCGGGGGACCAACAATGAGCAGTTCTTC
CDR3 protein: CASSYWRGTNNEQFF

J gene: TRBJ2-1
clone size: -
V gene: TRBV7-2
D gene: -
CDR3 DNA: TGTGCCAGCAGCTTAGCGGCGGATAGGATCGTGGGGAATGAGCAGTTCTTC
CDR3 protein: CASSLAADRIVGNEQFF

J gene: TRBJ2-1
clone size: -
V gene: TRBV5-5
D gene: -
CDR3 DNA: TGTGCCAGCAGCTTTTCCGGGAATCTATACAATGAGCAGTTCTTC
CDR3 protein: CASSFSGNLYNEQFF

J gene: TRBJ1-6
clone size: -
V gene: TRBV5-5
D gene: -
CDR3 DNA: TGTGCCAGCAGCCTCTCCGGGGAGAATTCACCCCTCCACTTT
CDR3 protein: CASSLSGENSPLHF

J gene: TRBJ1-2
clone size: -
V gene: TRBV29-1
D gene: -
CDR3 DNA: TGCAGCGCCCTGAAGGTCGGGAGCTATGGCTACACCTTC
CDR3 protein: CSALKVGSYGYTF

J gene: TRBJ2-7
clone size: -
V gene: TRBV27
D gene: TRBD1
CDR3 DNA: TGTGCCAGCAGTTTGGACAGGTTCAACGAGCAGTACTTC
CDR3 protein: CASSLDRFNEQYF

J gene: TRBJ1-2
clone size: -
V gene: TRBV19
D gene: -
CDR3 DNA: TGTGCCAGTAGTATAGCACAGGGATATGGCTACACCTTC
CDR3 protein: CASSIAQGYGYTF

J gene: TRBJ2-7
clone size: once
V gene: TRBV6-5
D gene: TRBD2
CDR3 DNA: TGTGCCAGCAGTCCTAGCGGTTACTACGAGCAGTACTTC
CDR3 protein: CASSPSGYYEQYF

J gene: TRBJ2-6
clone size: -
V gene: TRBV6-5
D gene: TRBD1
CDR3 DNA: TGTGCCAGCAGTTACGATCCCCACGACAGGGGGATATACTCTGGGGCCAACGTCCTGACTTTC
CDR3 protein: CASSYDPHDRGIYSGANVLTF

J gene: TRBJ2-7
clone size: -
V gene: TRBV29-1
D gene: -
CDR3 DNA: TGCAGCGTTGTAGGCCTAGCGCCGACCTACGAGCAGTACTTC
CDR3 protein: CSVVGLAPTYEQYF

J gene: TRBJ2-1
clone size: few
V gene: TRBV19
D gene: -
CDR3 DNA: TGTGCCAGTAGTATAGAAGGTTTACGTGAGCAGTTCTTC
CDR3 protein: CASSIEGLREQFF

J gene: TRBJ2-1
clone size: -
V gene: TRBV5-1
D gene: -
CDR3 DNA: TGCGCCAGCGGGAGGAATTTAAATCTAGGCGGGGATGAGCAGTTCTTC
CDR3 protein: CASGRNLNLGGDEQFF

J gene: TRBJ1-6
clone size: few
V gene: TRBV30
D gene: -
CDR3 DNA: TGTGCCTGGGGTCTCGGGACACCCCCGGGACCCCTCCACTTT
CDR3 protein: CAWGLGTPPGPLHF

J gene: TRBJ2-1
clone size: -
V gene: TRBV7-8
D gene: -
CDR3 DNA: TGTGCCAGCAGCTTGGGGGGAATGAGAGGGCCCCGCGTCCACAATGAGCAGTTCTTC
CDR3 protein: CASSLGGMRGPRVHNEQFF

J gene: TRBJ2-3
clone size: -
V gene: TRBV10-2
D gene: -
CDR3 DNA: TGCGCCAGCAGTGAACCAGTACAGGGAGACACGCAGTATTTT
CDR3 protein: CASSEPVQGDTQYF

J gene: TRBJ1-1
clone size: -
V gene: TRBV19
D gene: TRBD1
CDR3 DNA: TGTGCCACCGGACAGGCCCCGCGGACTGAAGCTTTCTTT
CDR3 protein: CATGQAPRTEAFF

J gene: TRBJ1-5
clone size: once
V gene: TRBV19
D gene: -
CDR3 DNA: TGTGCTAGCCTTAAGGCAGGGCGCAATCAGCCCCAGCATTTT
CDR3 protein: CASLKAGRNQPQHF

J gene: TRBJ2-7
clone size: -
V gene: TRBV5-1
D gene: -
CDR3 DNA: TGCGCCAGCAGCTACGGGATGGAGCAGTACTTC
CDR3 protein: CASSYGMEQYF

J gene: TRBJ2-7
clone size: few
V gene: TRBV6-2/TRBV6-3
D gene: TRBD2
CDR3 DNA: TGTGCCAGCAGACCTAGCGGGAGCCTCTACGAGCAGTACTTC
CDR3 protein: CASRPSGSLYEQYF

J gene: TRBJ2-5
clone size: -
V gene: TRBV11-1
D gene: TRBD1
CDR3 DNA: TGTGCCAGCAGGGTGACAGGGAGAGAGACCCAGTACTTC
CDR3 protein: CASRVTGRETQYF

J gene: TRBJ2-1
clone size: -
V gene: TRBV11-2
D gene: -
CDR3 DNA: TGTGCCAGCAGCTTATATCAGGGCGCCAGCACTGAGCAGTTCTTC
CDR3 protein: CASSLYQGASTEQFF

J gene: TRBJ1-5
clone size: -
V gene: TRBV20-1
D gene: TRBD1
CDR3 DNA: TGCAGTGTTCGGACAGGGGAGGTGAGCAATCAGCCCCAGCATTTT
CDR3 protein: CSVRTGEVSNQPQHF

J gene: TRBJ1-1
clone size: -
V gene: TRBV6-5
D gene: -
CDR3 DNA: TGTGCCAGCAATGCAGGGGACTACGACACTGAAGCTTTCTTT
CDR3 protein: CASNAGDYDTEAFF